These 18 T cell receptor beta chains share one sample of origin, sequenced in a study of blood T cell repertoires in COVID-19. Some clones are missing from TCRdb's copy, which holds only in-frame ones; the method was immunoSEQ multiplex PCR. The sample carries about 95,000 clones, more than 70% recorded once. Sequencing input: peripheral blood. The receptor set was obtained from a human donor in a cohort sampled during active COVID-19.

The chain joins TRBV12-3 or TRBV12-4 to TRBJ1-2, with D hard to call. V lost 3 bases, J lost 1 base, and 6 bases lay in between. CDR3 length: 13 amino acids. CDR3 bases: TGTGCCAGCAGTTTGATCGGTAACTATGGCTACACCTTC. Translated: CASSLIGNYGYTF.

This clone was found once. V and J are TRBV2 and TRBJ2-7, with 8 bases lining up with TRBD1. Germline CDR1 is SNHLY and CDR2 is FYNNEI. The length of the CDR3 is 15 residues. V lost 6 bases, J lost 0 bases, and 7 bases stayed unmatched. CDR3 in DNA: TGTGCCAGCAGGCTCGGACAGGGTAGCTCCTACGAGCAGTACTTC. Its protein product is CASRLGQGSSYEQYF.

The V and J genes are TRBV6-4 and TRBJ1-6, with D unresolved. The V end was cut by 3 bases, the J end by 5 bases, with 11 bases between. The CDR3 sequence is 15 residues long. Looked up from germline, CDR1 is MRHNA and CDR2 is SNTAGT. The CDR3 coding sequence is TGTGCCAGCAGTGATCTCAGGATCAATAATTCACCCCTCCACTTT. Translating gives CASSDLRINNSPLHF.

The chain recombines TRBV7-2 with TRBJ2-7; TRBD2 agrees at 14 bases. CDR1 and CDR2 (germline): SGHTA, FQGNSA. Trimming took 3 bases from V and 3 from J; bases not matched to a gene: 1. The CDR3 has 15 residues. The CDR3 nucleotides read TGTGCCAGCAGCTTTGGGACTAGCGGGGGCTACGAGCAGTACTTC. It encodes CASSFGTSGGYEQYF.

This clone was counted ten times or more. The rearrangement links TRBV4-2 to TRBJ1-5; the D is unclear. V lost 0 bases to trimming and J lost 2 bases, with 14 bases between them. Germline V CDR1 and CDR2: LGHNA, YNFKEQ. This CDR3 has 17 amino acids. The CDR3, as DNA: TGTGCCAGCAGCCAAGATTTTTCGGGGAGCGGCAATCAGCCCCAGCATTTT. It translates to CASSQDFSGSGNQPQHF.

Only one count was recorded for this clone. The rearrangement uses TRBV10-3 and TRBJ1-2; TRBD1 matches 10 bases. The ends lost 6 bases at V and 2 bases at J; junction bases unmatched: 6. The CDR3 has 15 residues. Germline V gives CDR1 ENHRY, CDR2 SYGVKD. DNA of the CDR3: TGTGCCATCAGCCCCGGACAGGGGGAAAACTATGGCTACACCTTC. This encodes CAISPGQGENYGYTF.

The J gene is TRBJ1-4, the V gene TRBV28; TRBD1 agrees at 9 bases. The CDR3 spans 13 residues. Looked up from germline, CDR1 is MDHEN and CDR2 is SYDVKM. With V trimmed by 8 bases and J by 8 bases, 6 bases remained unmatched. The CDR3 nucleotides are TGTGCCAGCGGTGACAGGGGGAGAGAAAAACTGTTTTTT. Encoded protein: CASGDRGREKLFF. Variable domain in full (rest from reference TRBV28 and TRBJ1-4): DVKVTQSSRYLVKRTGEKVFLECVQDMDHENMFWYRQDPGLGLRLIYFSYDVKMKEKGDIPEGYSVSREKKERFSLILESASTNQTSMYLCASGDRGREKLFFGSGTQLSVL.

The chain recombines TRBV6-6 with TRBJ1-6; D is possibly TRBD1 (5 bases). V gave up 5 bases and J gave up 5 bases, with 16 bases separating them. Germline lookup yields CDR1 MNHNY and CDR2 SVGAGI (reference sequence). The length of the CDR3 is 16 residues. CDR3 loop: CASSTAGGSDNSPLHF. DNA for the CDR3: TGTGCCAGCAGTACCGCGGGGGGAAGTGATAATTCACCCCTCCACTTT.

CDR3 protein: CASSHHGKAYEQYF. CDR3 sequence (DNA): TGCGCCAGCAGCCACCACGGGAAGGCCTACGAGCAGTACTTC. The chain recombines TRBV10-1 with TRBJ2-7, with D possibly matching TRBD2 (5 bases). CDR3 size: 14 residues. The germline V and J ends were trimmed by 6 bases and 2 bases, with 14 bases remaining between them. Germline V gene lookup returns CDR1 WNHNN and CDR2 SYGVQD (reference sequence).

This clone was observed a handful of times. This chain uses TRBV7-9 with TRBJ1-2; weak D call: TRBD1 (5 bases). Germline loops: CDR1 SEHNR, CDR2 FQNEAQ (reference sequence). Trimming pared 3 bases from V and 4 bases from J, leaving 6 bases between. The length of the CDR3 is 12 residues. The CDR3 coding sequence is TGTGCCAGCAGCTTTGACAGCTATGGCTACACCTTC. Protein: CASSFDSYGYTF.

The chain is built from TRBV5-4 and TRBJ2-3, with 9 bases aligning to TRBD1. This CDR3 is 16 amino acids long. After removal of 0 bases from V and 4 bases from J, the junction contained 6 bases not matched to a gene. Germline assignment: CDR1 SGHNT and CDR2 YYREEE (reference sequence). The CDR3 loop is CASSLVPTGGSDTQYF. DNA for the CDR3: TGTGCCAGCAGCTTGGTCCCCACAGGGGGCTCAGATACGCAGTATTTT. Full variable domain (rest looked up from reference TRBV5-4 and TRBJ2-3): ETGVTQSPTHLIKTRGQQVTLRCSSQSGHNTVSWYQQALGQGPQFIFQYYREEENGRGNFPPRFSGLQFPNYSSELNVNALELDDSALYLCASSLVPTGGSDTQYFGPGTRLTVL.

CDR3 loop: CASSSPRTGEVNEQFF. The DNA of the CDR3 is TGTGCCAGCAGCAGCCCCCGGACAGGAGAGGTCAATGAGCAGTTCTTC. This chain links TRBV7-9 with TRBJ2-1; 7 bases are shared with TRBD1. V lost 5 bases to trimming and J lost 6 bases; unmatched junction nucleotides: 13. CDR1 and CDR2 from the germline V gene are SEHNR and FQNEAQ (reference sequence). The CDR3 is 16 amino acids. The whole variable domain, filled in from reference TRBV7-9 and TRBJ2-1, reads DTGVSQNPRHKITKRGQNVTFRCDPISEHNRLYWYRQTLGQGPEFLTYFQNEAQLEKSRLLSDRFSAERPKGSFSTLEIQRTEQGDSAMYLCASSSPRTGEVNEQFFGPGTRLTVL.

As DNA, the CDR3 is TGTGCCAGCAGCTTAATGTCGGGGGGCAATCAGCCCCAGCATTTT. It encodes CASSLMSGGNQPQHF. The rearrangement links TRBV7-6 to TRBJ1-5; weak D call: TRBD1 (5 bases). The V gene lost 2 bases and the J gene lost 2 bases, with 10 bases spanning the gap. CDR1 and CDR2 (germline): SGHVS, FNYEAQ. The CDR3 is made up of 15 amino acids.

The rearrangement uses TRBV2 and TRBJ2-2; D is unclear. Germline CDR1 and CDR2: SNHLY and FYNNEI. This CDR3 contains 14 residues. V dropped 6 bases and J dropped 5 bases, with 13 bases sitting between them. The CDR3 DNA is TGTGCCAGCAGAGCTCTCACGACAACCGGGGAGCTGTTTTTT. This sequence encodes CASRALTTTGELFF.

The gene calls are TRBV11-2 and TRBJ2-3, with D possibly TRBD2 on 5 matching bases. Germline CDR1 reads SGHAT; CDR2 reads FQNNGV. This CDR3 spans 19 amino acids. V lost 3 bases, J lost 4 bases, and 26 bases lay in between. The CDR3 DNA is TGTGCCAGCAGCTTTCCGTCTAGCACCCAACGTCGAATCCCAGATACGCAGTATTTT. Translation gives CASSFPSSTQRRIPDTQYF. Full variable domain (rest looked up from reference TRBV11-2 and TRBJ2-3): EAGVAQSPRYKIIEKRQSVAFWCNPISGHATLYWYQQILGQGPKLLIQFQNNGVVDDSQLPKDRFSAERLKGVDSTLKIQPAKLEDSAVYLCASSFPSSTQRRIPDTQYFGPGTRLTVL.

Only a few counts were recorded for this clone. This rearrangement joins TRBV5-6 to TRBJ1-2; 7 positions match TRBD1. The CDR3 consists of 13 residues. Trimming cost V 4 bases and J 2 bases; bases outside gene matches: 2. CDR1 SGHDT and CDR2 YYEEEE come from the germline V gene. The CDR3 DNA is TGTGCCAGCAGCCGGGACAGAAACTATGGCTACACCTTC. Translation gives CASSRDRNYGYTF.

The chain has TRBV5-1 and TRBJ1-6, with D maybe TRBD1 (5 bases). The germline CDR1 and CDR2 sequences are SGHRS and YFSETQ. Trimming removed 2 bases from V and 7 bases from J, with 10 bases in between. This CDR3 comprises 14 residues. The CDR3 here is CASSLQDGNSPLHF. The CDR3 bases are TGCGCCAGCAGCTTACAGGACGGCAATTCACCCCTCCACTTT.

The gene calls are TRBV3-1 (or the pseudogene TRBV3-2) and TRBJ2-6, with D perhaps TRBD1 (6 bases). The V end lost 9 bases, the J end lost 4 bases, and 13 bases lay between the germline ends. There are 14 residues in the CDR3. CDR1 is LGHDT and CDR2 is YNNKEL in the germline V gene (reference sequence). The CDR3 protein is CASQGSEGANVLTF. The CDR3 coding sequence is TGTGCCAGTCAGGGGAGTGAAGGGGCCAACGTCCTGACTTTC.